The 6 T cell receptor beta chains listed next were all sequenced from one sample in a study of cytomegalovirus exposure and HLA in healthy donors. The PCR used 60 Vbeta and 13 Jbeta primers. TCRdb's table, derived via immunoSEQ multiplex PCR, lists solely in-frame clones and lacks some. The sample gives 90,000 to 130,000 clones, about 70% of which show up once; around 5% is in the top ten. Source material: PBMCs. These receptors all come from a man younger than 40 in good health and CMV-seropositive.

In DNA form, the CDR3 reads TGTGCCTGGACCACAGGTAACACTGAAGCTTTCTTT. This sequence encodes CAWTTGNTEAFF. The rearrangement links TRBV30 to TRBJ1-1; possible D gene TRBD1, 5 bases. The germline V and J ends were trimmed by 4 bases and 2 bases, with 8 bases remaining between them. Per germline, CDR1 GTSNPN and CDR2 SVGIG (reference sequence). CDR3 length: 12 residues.

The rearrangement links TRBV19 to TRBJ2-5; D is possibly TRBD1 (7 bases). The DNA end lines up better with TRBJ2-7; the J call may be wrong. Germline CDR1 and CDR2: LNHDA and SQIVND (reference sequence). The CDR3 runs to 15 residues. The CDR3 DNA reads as TGTGCCAGTCCCGACAGGGAGGTTCCCCCTTACGAGCAGTACTTC. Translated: CASPDREVPPYEQYF.

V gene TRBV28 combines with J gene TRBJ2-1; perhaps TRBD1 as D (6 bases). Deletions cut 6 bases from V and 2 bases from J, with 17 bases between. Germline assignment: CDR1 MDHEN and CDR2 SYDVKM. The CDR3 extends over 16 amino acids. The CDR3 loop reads CASRGYRDRTYNEQFF. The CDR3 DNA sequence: TGTGCCAGCAGGGGGTACAGGGATCGTACCTACAATGAGCAGTTCTTC.

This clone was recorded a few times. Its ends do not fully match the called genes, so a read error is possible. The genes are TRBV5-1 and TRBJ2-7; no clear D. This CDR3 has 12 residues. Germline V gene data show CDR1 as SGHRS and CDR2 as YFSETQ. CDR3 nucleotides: TGTGCCAGCAGCTTGTCGCGTTACGAGCAGTACTTC. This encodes CASSLSRYEQYF.

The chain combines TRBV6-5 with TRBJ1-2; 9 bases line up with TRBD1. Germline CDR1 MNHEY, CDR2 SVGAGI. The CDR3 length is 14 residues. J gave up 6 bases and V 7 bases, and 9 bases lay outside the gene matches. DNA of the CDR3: TGTGCCAGCACTCTATCGGGACAGGGCAATGGCTACACCTTC. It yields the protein CASTLSGQGNGYTF.

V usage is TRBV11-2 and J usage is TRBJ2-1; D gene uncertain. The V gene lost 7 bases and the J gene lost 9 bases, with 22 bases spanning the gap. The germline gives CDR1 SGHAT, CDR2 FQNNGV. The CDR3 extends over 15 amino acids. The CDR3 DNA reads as TGTGCCAGCACCCTATCTAGACCCCTCGTAAGTGAGCAGTTCTTC. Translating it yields CASTLSRPLVSEQFF.